A single sample is the source of the 4 T cell receptor beta chains below, sequenced in a study of T cell repertoires in cytomegalovirus infection. Their antigens are not known. TCRdb itself ran the reads through MiXCR, one entry per CDR3 protein. The sample lists fewer than 850,000 distinct CDR3 sequences; 25% to 35% were seen once. This material consisted of cultured CD8+ T cells from PBMCs, taken from culture after CMV antigen stimulation. All receptors come from a human donor in good health (CMV status not recorded). Some clones in this sample may be carry-over from other donors' samples.

The chain uses TRBV10-1 and TRBJ1-2; D is possibly TRBD1 (6 bases). With 6 bases removed from V and 1 base from J, the gap between germline ends came to 12 bases. Germline V lookup: CDR1 WNHNN, CDR2 SYGVQD (reference sequence). CDR3 length: 14 residues. The CDR3 here is CASSSGQNNYGYTF. Here the CDR3 DNA reads TGCGCCAGCAGCTCCGGACAGAATAACTATGGCTACACCTTC.

V and J are TRBV19 and TRBJ1-2; D uncertain. This CDR3 has 16 residues. V was pared by 2 bases and J by 5 bases, with 18 bases between. Germline V gene lookup returns CDR1 LNHDA and CDR2 SQIVND (reference sequence). CDR3 residues: CASSILPPPREYGYTF. The CDR3 region has the DNA TGTGCCAGTAGTATACTACCCCCCCCGAGGGAATATGGCTACACCTTC.

This clonotype was recorded a few times. This chain joins TRBV7-9 and TRBJ2-1; D possibly corresponds to TRBD2 (5 bases). The CDR3 totals 13 residues. V was clipped by 5 bases and J by 9 bases, with 14 bases between them. Germline CDR1 is SEHNR and CDR2 is FQNEAQ (reference sequence). The CDR3 is CASSLPLRVEQFF. The CDR3 bases are TGTGCCAGCAGCCTCCCCTTGCGGGTTGAGCAGTTCTTC.

In this sample, this clonotype turned up many times. DNA for the CDR3: TGTGCCAGCAGGATATTTCTAGACACAGATACGCAGTATTTT. Encoded protein: CASRIFLDTDTQYF. The gene calls are TRBV7-6 and TRBJ2-3; D call uncertain. Trimming removed 6 bases from V and 2 bases from J, with 12 bases in between. Germline CDR1 reads SGHVS; CDR2 reads FNYEAQ. The CDR3 is 14 residues long.